The 32 T cell receptor beta chains below were found in one sample sequenced in a study of blood T cell repertoires in COVID-19. TCRdb's table, derived via immunoSEQ multiplex PCR, lists solely in-frame clones and lacks some. The sample has 170,000 or so clones, around nine tenths seen once. The specimen sequenced was peripheral blood. These receptors came from a man between 45 and 60 years old with acute or convalescent COVID-19.

The chain joins TRBV5-8 to TRBJ1-5; TRBD1 is a possible D gene (5 bases). From germline, CDR1 is SGHTS and CDR2 YDEGEE. This CDR3 has 15 residues. V shed 3 bases and J shed 5 bases, with 15 bases lying between them. The CDR3 coding sequence is TGTGCCAGCAGCTCTGGGTGGGGCCGGGATCAGCCCCAGCATTTT. This translates into CASSSGWGRDQPQHF.

This clone was seen a single time. The J gene is TRBJ2-3, the V gene TRBV10-3, with 7 bases that match TRBD1. The CDR3 runs to 15 residues. J gave up 0 bases and V 10 bases, and 10 bases lay outside the gene matches. Germline CDR1 ENHRY, CDR2 SYGVKD. The chain's CDR3 is CATGLQGSSTDTQYF. In nucleotides, the CDR3 is TGTGCCACTGGCTTACAGGGGTCGAGCACAGATACGCAGTATTTT.

The chain couples TRBV7-9 to TRBJ2-2; TRBD1 might be the D (5 bases). Trimming removed 4 bases at V and 5 bases at J, with 5 bases between. Germline V lookup: CDR1 SEHNR, CDR2 FQNEAQ (reference sequence). The CDR3 runs 12 residues. The CDR3 DNA follows: TGTGCCAGCAGCTACAGGACCGGGGAGCTGTTTTTT. Protein sequence: CASSYRTGELFF.

The V call is TRBV6-5, the J call TRBJ1-2; D is unresolved. With 2 bases removed from V and 7 bases from J, the gap between germline ends came to 11 bases. This CDR3 has 13 amino acids. Germline V gives CDR1 MNHEY, CDR2 SVGAGI. CDR3: CASSYREGGGYTF. For the CDR3, the DNA is TGTGCCAGCAGTTACAGAGAGGGCGGTGGCTACACCTTC.

V usage is TRBV27 and J usage is TRBJ2-6; D unclear. Germline V CDR1 and CDR2: MNHEY, SMNVEV (reference sequence). V was clipped by 0 bases and J by 1 base, with 10 bases between them. The CDR3 spans 17 residues. The DNA of the CDR3 is TGTGCCAGCAGTTTATCCGACACCTTGTCTGGGGCCAACGTCCTGACTTTC. Amino acids: CASSLSDTLSGANVLTF.

This sequence joins TRBV5-1 and TRBJ2-7, with D possibly matching TRBD2 (5 bases). V was cut by 0 bases and J by 2 bases, with 12 bases left in between. This CDR3 comprises 15 residues. Looked up from germline, CDR1 is SGHRS and CDR2 is YFSETQ. Here the CDR3 reads CASSLGSGSAYEQYV. The CDR3 nucleotides are TGCGCCAGCAGCTTGGGGTCGGGGTCCGCCTACGAGCAGTACGTC.

This clone has just a few counts. The CDR3 sequence: CASSYEVEKLFF. The DNA of the CDR3 is TGTGCCAGCAGTTACGAGGTGGAAAAACTGTTTTTT. This chain links TRBV6-6 with TRBJ1-4; D is unresolved. The ends were cut back, 2 bases at V and 8 bases at J, with 6 bases in the middle. Germline loops: CDR1 MNHNY, CDR2 SVGAGI (reference sequence). This CDR3 has 12 residues.

The chain uses TRBV7-2 and TRBJ2-2; 8 nucleotides align to TRBD2. This CDR3 has 15 residues. Trimming took 7 bases from V and 4 from J; bases not matched to a gene: 8. Germline assignment: CDR1 SGHTA and CDR2 FQGNSA. The DNA of the CDR3 is TGTGCCAGCACCCTAGCGGGCGCAAGCACCGGGGAGCTGTTTTTT. It codes for CASTLAGASTGELFF.

For this clone: The same CDR3 can be traced to other DNA sequences in this sample. In DNA, the CDR3 is TGTGCCAGCAGCTTAGGACAGGGAGAAAAACTGTTTTTT. Protein: CASSLGQGEKLFF. The chain combines TRBV7-9 with TRBJ1-4; 7 bases are a match to TRBD1. The J segment lost 8 bases and the V segment lost 1 base, leaving 1 base of the junction unmatched. The CDR3 runs 13 residues. Germline lookup yields CDR1 SEHNR and CDR2 FQNEAQ (reference sequence).

This sequence joins TRBV10-3 and TRBJ2-3, with D possibly TRBD2 on 6 matching bases. Per germline, CDR1 ENHRY and CDR2 SYGVKD. This CDR3 spans 16 amino acids. Trimming cost V 0 bases and J 2 bases, with 12 bases left between them. The CDR3 spells CAISESLAKATDTQYF. CDR3 bases: TGTGCCATCAGTGAGTCGCTAGCGAAGGCCACAGATACGCAGTATTTT.

The rearrangement joins TRBV10-3 to TRBJ2-2; D is possibly TRBD2 (6 bases). This CDR3 has 14 residues. CDR1 is ENHRY, CDR2 SYGVKD, per germline. V lost 9 bases to trimming and J lost 4 bases, with 15 bases between them. The CDR3 sequence: CAILGGMGTGELFF. The CDR3 DNA reads as TGTGCCATTCTAGGAGGGATGGGCACCGGGGAGCTGTTTTTT.

This chain links TRBV9 with TRBJ2-2, with D possibly matching TRBD1 (5 bases). The V and J ends lost 4 bases and 1 base respectively, with 8 bases between them. CDR1 and CDR2 from the germline V gene are SGDLS and YYNGEE. CDR3 size: 14 residues. CDR3 sequence reads: CASSTTGNTGELFF. CDR3 nucleotide sequence: TGTGCCAGCAGCACTACAGGGAACACCGGGGAGCTGTTTTTT.

V usage is TRBV19 and J usage is TRBJ1-2, with D uncertain. V shed 3 bases and J shed 2 bases, with 10 bases lying between them. Germline V lookup: CDR1 LNHDA, CDR2 SQIVND (reference sequence). The CDR3 is 14 amino acids. Here the CDR3 DNA reads TGTGCCAGTAGTATCTCCGAGCTCAACTATGGCTACACCTTC. It encodes CASSISELNYGYTF.

This CDR3 reads CASSETTNTEAFF. CDR3 DNA: TGTGCCAGCAGCGAAACTACGAACACTGAAGCTTTCTTT. V and J are TRBV9 and TRBJ1-1; no clear D gene. The CDR3 extends over 13 amino acids. V was cut by 3 bases and J by 1 base, with 7 bases left in between. Germline V lookup: CDR1 SGDLS, CDR2 YYNGEE. Variable domain in full (rest from reference TRBV9 and TRBJ1-1): DSGVTQTPKHLITATGQRVTLRCSPRSGDLSVYWYQQSLDQGLQFLIQYYNGEERAKGNILERFSAQQFPDLHSELNLSSLELGDSALYFCASSETTNTEAFFGQGTRLTVV.

The rearrangement links TRBV7-2 to TRBJ1-1; tentative D call: TRBD1 (6 bases). Germline V gene lookup returns CDR1 SGHTA and CDR2 FQGNSA. V gave up 2 bases and J gave up 4 bases, with 11 bases separating them. The CDR3 is 14 amino acids. DNA of the CDR3: TGTGCCAGCAGCTTATACAGGGAGGGCACTGAAGCTTTCTTT. Translated: CASSLYREGTEAFF.

This clone showed up just a few times. V gene TRBV11-3 combines with J gene TRBJ2-3; 10 nucleotides agree with TRBD2. V shed 2 bases and J 1 base; nucleotides not matched to a gene: 6. The CDR3 length is 17 residues. Looked up from germline, CDR1 is SGHNT and CDR2 is YENEEA. The CDR3 protein is CASSLSLAGDGTDTQYF. In DNA form, the CDR3 reads TGTGCCAGCAGCTTATCCCTAGCGGGAGATGGCACAGATACGCAGTATTTT.

This clone was observed once. This chain links TRBV10-3 with TRBJ2-2, with TRBD2 identical over 10 bases. From germline, CDR1 is ENHRY and CDR2 SYGVKD. CDR3 size: 13 residues. V shed 6 bases and J 8 bases; nucleotides not matched to a gene: 3. CDR3 sequence reads: CAIRGTSEGELFF. For the CDR3, the DNA is TGTGCCATCAGAGGGACTAGCGAGGGGGAGCTGTTTTTT.

In the case of this clone: The same CDR3 can be traced to other DNA sequences in this sample. This chain uses TRBV6-5 with TRBJ1-4, with 10 positions matching TRBD1. The CDR3 runs 13 residues. CDR1 MNHEY and CDR2 SVGAGI come from the germline V gene. Unmatched junction bases numbered 2, after V lost 5 bases and J lost 8 bases. The chain's CDR3 is CASSRDRGEKLFF. In DNA, the CDR3 is TGTGCCAGCAGTCGGGACAGGGGAGAAAAACTGTTTTTT.

The J gene is TRBJ2-5, the V gene TRBV7-6; 11 bases fit TRBD2. Germline loops: CDR1 SGHVS, CDR2 FNYEAQ. The CDR3 is 14 amino acids. V lost 4 bases, J lost 5 bases, and 3 bases stayed unmatched. In DNA form, the CDR3 reads TGTGCCAGCAGCTCCTTAGCGGGAGGGGAGACCCAGTACTTC. Amino acids: CASSSLAGGETQYF.

The rearrangement uses TRBV5-1 and TRBJ2-5, with TRBD1 matching over 9 bases. Losses at the gene ends were 0 bases for V and 1 base for J; bases not matched to a gene: 4. This CDR3 contains 16 residues. Germline V gene sequence: CDR1 SGHRS, CDR2 YFSETQ. CDR3 region: CASSLGPGQGQETQYF. DNA of the CDR3: TGCGCCAGCAGCTTGGGACCGGGACAGGGCCAAGAGACCCAGTACTTC. Full variable domain (missing parts from reference TRBV5-1 and TRBJ2-5): KAGVTQTPRYLIKTRGQQVTLSCSPISGHRSVSWYQQTPGQGLQFLFEYFSETQRNKGNFPGRFSGRQFSNSRSEMNVSTLELGDSALYLCASSLGPGQGQETQYFGPGTRLLVL.

The rearrangement uses TRBV7-2 and TRBJ2-6; TRBD2 agrees at 13 bases. The CDR3 has 18 amino acids. Trimming took 5 bases from V and 0 from J; bases not matched to a gene: 4. Germline V gene data show CDR1 as SGHTA and CDR2 as FQGNSA. CDR3 nucleotide sequence: TGTGCCAGCAGCCCCGGGACTAGCGGGATCTCTGGGGCCAACGTCCTGACTTTC. This sequence encodes CASSPGTSGISGANVLTF.

This clone appeared once. V usage is TRBV9 and J usage is TRBJ2-7; TRBD1 matches at 7 bases. Germline loops: CDR1 SGDLS, CDR2 YYNGEE. This CDR3 has 13 residues. The J segment lost 2 bases and the V segment lost 7 bases, leaving 6 bases of the junction unmatched. The chain's CDR3 is CASRPRGPYEQYV. DNA for the CDR3: TGTGCCAGCCGACCTAGGGGGCCCTACGAGCAGTACGTC.

The rearrangement joins TRBV7-3 to TRBJ2-3, with 10 positions matching TRBD1. From germline, CDR1 is SGHTA and CDR2 FQGTGA. The V gene end was trimmed by 4 bases and the J gene end by 4 bases; junction bases not matched to a gene: 5. CDR3 length equals 15 residues. CDR3 DNA: TGTGCCAGCAGCTCGGCGACAGGGGGCCCAGATACGCAGTATTTT. Its translation: CASSSATGGPDTQYF. The full variable domain, completed using reference TRBV7-3 and TRBJ2-3, is GAGVSQTPSNKVTEKGKYVELRCDPISGHTALYWYRQSLGQGPEFLIYFQGTGAADDSGLPNDRFFAVRPEGSVSTLKIQRTERGDSAVYLCASSSATGGPDTQYFGPGTRLTVL.

The chain links TRBV6-6 to TRBJ1-6; no clear D. The CDR3 is 14 amino acids. Germline assignment: CDR1 MNHNY and CDR2 SVGAGI (reference sequence). V lost 9 bases and J 0 bases, leaving 9 bases between the germline ends. The CDR3 reads CASTGSSYNSPLHF. CDR3 coding DNA: TGTGCCAGTACGGGGAGCTCCTATAATTCACCCCTCCACTTT.

The chain employs TRBV6-2 or TRBV6-3 and TRBJ2-2, with 13 bases aligning to TRBD2. V lost 1 base and J lost 1; bases outside the gene matches: 0. Germline V gene lookup returns CDR1 MNHEY and CDR2 SVGEGT. This CDR3 has 17 amino acids. The CDR3 nucleotides read TGTGCCAGCAGTTACTGGACTAGCGGGGGGAACACCGGGGAGCTGTTTTTT. Amino acids: CASSYWTSGGNTGELFF.

A remark on this clone: The identical CDR3 is also encoded by other nucleotide sequences in the sample. This chain joins TRBV6-5 and TRBJ2-5; no clear D gene. The CDR3 contains 14 residues. Germline loops: CDR1 MNHEY, CDR2 SVGAGI. V was shortened by 0 bases and J by 2 bases, with 7 bases between the two germline ends. In nucleotides, the CDR3 is TGTGCCAGCAGTTACTCCTTCAGGCAAGAGACCCAGTACTTC. Translated, it gives CASSYSFRQETQYF.

This clone was picked up a small number of times. The rearrangement uses TRBV30 and TRBJ2-3; 13 bases agree with TRBD2. The germline V gene has CDR1 GTSNPN and CDR2 SVGIG (reference sequence). Germline trimming cut 5 bases from V and 0 bases from J; bases unmatched to any gene: 2. The CDR3 extends over 15 amino acids. The CDR3 nucleotides are TGTGCCTGGGGGGGACTAGCGGGGAGCACAGATACGCAGTATTTT. It specifies CAWGGLAGSTDTQYF.

About this clone itself: Other DNA sequences from this sample encode an identical CDR3 as well. The chain uses TRBV6-5 and TRBJ1-2; 7 bases map to TRBD1. After removal of 0 bases from V and 3 bases from J, the junction contained 1 base not matched to a gene. Germline-derived CDR1 and CDR2 are MNHEY and SVGAGI. CDR3 length: 14 residues. The CDR3 loop reads CASSYSGTDYGYTF. Written as DNA, the CDR3 is TGTGCCAGCAGTTACTCTGGGACAGACTATGGCTACACCTTC.

The genes are TRBV4-2 and TRBJ1-1; D possibly corresponds to TRBD1 (6 bases). V was pared by 1 base and J by 1 base, with 10 bases between. The CDR3 is 15 residues long. Germline CDR1 reads LGHNA; CDR2 reads YNFKEQ. This chain's CDR3 is CASSQGPGANTEAFF. CDR3 bases: TGTGCCAGCAGCCAAGGGCCAGGGGCGAACACTGAAGCTTTCTTT.

The CDR3 nucleotides read TGTGCCAGCAGCGTGTCAGGTTTGGGTAATGAAAAACTGTTTTTT. Residues: CASSVSGLGNEKLFF. The genes are TRBV9 and TRBJ1-4; D gene ambiguous. CDR1 is SGDLS and CDR2 is YYNGEE in the germline V gene. This CDR3 has 15 residues. The V end lost 2 bases, the J end lost 4 bases, and 12 bases lay between the germline ends.

V and J are TRBV4-1 and TRBJ1-5; weak D call: TRBD1 (6 bases). The CDR3 length is 17 residues. Germline V gene data show CDR1 as MGHRA and CDR2 as YSYEKL. The V end lost 0 bases, the J end lost 4 bases, and 16 bases lay between the germline ends. The CDR3 sequence is CASSQDPGRTENQPQHF. In DNA form, the CDR3 reads TGCGCCAGCAGCCAAGATCCTGGAAGGACAGAAAATCAGCCCCAGCATTTT.

The rearrangement uses TRBV10-3 and TRBJ1-6; D may be TRBD1 (6 bases). Trimming took 4 bases from V and 7 from J, leaving 11 bases between them. The CDR3 is made up of 14 amino acids. CDR1 is ENHRY, CDR2 SYGVKD, per germline. CDR3 sequence reads: CAISAGGPNSPLHF. CDR3 DNA: TGTGCCATCAGTGCTGGGGGCCCGAATTCACCCCTCCACTTT.